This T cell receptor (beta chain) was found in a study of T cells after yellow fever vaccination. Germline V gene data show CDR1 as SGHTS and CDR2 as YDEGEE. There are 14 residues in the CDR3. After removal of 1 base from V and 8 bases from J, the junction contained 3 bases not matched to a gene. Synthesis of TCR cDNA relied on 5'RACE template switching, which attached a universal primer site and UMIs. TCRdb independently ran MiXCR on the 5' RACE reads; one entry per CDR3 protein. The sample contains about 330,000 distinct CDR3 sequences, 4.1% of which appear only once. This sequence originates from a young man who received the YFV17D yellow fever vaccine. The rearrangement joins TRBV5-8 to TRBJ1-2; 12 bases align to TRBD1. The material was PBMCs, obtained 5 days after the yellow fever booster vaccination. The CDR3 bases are TGTGCCAGCAGCTTGATAGGGACAGGGGGCGGCTACACCTTC. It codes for CASSLIGTGGGYTF.